This note documents a single T cell receptor beta chain sequence. Its antigen is unidentified. V gave up 5 bases and J gave up 8 bases; unmatched junction bases: 10. The CDR3 covers 14 residues. The data originate from a study of vaccination and CD4 T cells after COVID-19. About the study: Convalescent donors were composed of six males and four females, of whom two were Hispanic. Each control culture was treated with a CEFX pool, an HIV-1 Nef pool, or no peptide. General study results and limits: Spike mono-reactivity was found in 304 of the 307 vaccine-specific clones identified in convalescent patients. The researchers studied relatively few convalescent patients and omitted early post-infection timepoints.

Regarding treatment: roughly 10-day PBMC culture with coronavirus spike peptide pools or control peptides (ViraFEST assay). Cultured CD4+ T cell DNA was sequenced using the Oncomine TCR Beta short-read assay. MiXCR, applied by TCRdb to the PCR reads, yields one record per CDR3 protein. This table holds about 17,000 distinct CDR3 sequences, 50% to 55% found once. This chain links TRBV12-3 or TRBV12-4 with TRBJ1-2; 8 bases line up with TRBD1. This TCR came from a human donor who had recovered from COVID-19. The sequencing sample was made of CD4+ T cells from blood, cultured in vitro. The CDR3 DNA reads TGTGCCAGCAGTCTACAGGGGGACATTGGGGGCTACACCTTC. Amino acids: CASSLQGDIGGYTF.